This T cell receptor beta chain was found in a study of blood T cell repertoires in COVID-19. TCRdb's copy holds only in-frame clones and misses some; the assay was immunoSEQ multiplex PCR. The data hold hundreds of thousands of clones, with around 80% observed a single time. This clonotype was obtained from a man in his thirties or forties with acute COVID-19. The sample was PBMCs or T cells enriched from blood (not recorded which).

The CDR3 sequence is CASQGTARTEAFF. The CDR3 DNA sequence: TGTGCCAGCCAGGGGACGGCCCGAACTGAAGCTTTCTTT. The chain combines TRBV19 with TRBJ1-1; D is possibly TRBD1 (6 bases). Germline V gene lookup returns CDR1 LNHDA and CDR2 SQIVND (reference sequence). Trimming left V 9 bases short and J 5 bases short, with 16 bases between. This CDR3 spans 13 amino acids.